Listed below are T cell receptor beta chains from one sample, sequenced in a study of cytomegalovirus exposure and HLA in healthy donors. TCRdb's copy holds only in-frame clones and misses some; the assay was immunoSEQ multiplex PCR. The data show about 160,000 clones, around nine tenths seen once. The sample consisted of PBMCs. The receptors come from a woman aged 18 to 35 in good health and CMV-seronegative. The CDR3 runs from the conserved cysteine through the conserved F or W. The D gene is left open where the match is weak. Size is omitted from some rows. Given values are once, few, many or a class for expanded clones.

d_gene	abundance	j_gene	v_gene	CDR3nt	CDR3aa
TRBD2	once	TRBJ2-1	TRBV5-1	TGCGCCAGCAGCTTGTGGCTAGCGGGGGACAATGAGCAGTTCTTC	CASSLWLAGDNEQFF
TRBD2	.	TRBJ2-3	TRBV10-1	TGCGCCAGCAGTGTGGGGAGGGCAGATACGCAGTATTTT	CASSVGRADTQYF
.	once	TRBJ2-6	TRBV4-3	TGCGCCAGCAGCCAAGGTCTAGCGCAAGGATCTGGGGCCAACGTCCTGACTTTC	CASSQGLAQGSGANVLTF
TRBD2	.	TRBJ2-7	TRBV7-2	TGTGCCAGCAGCTTACTAGCGGGAGGGGCCTACGAGCAGTACTTC	CASSLLAGGAYEQYF
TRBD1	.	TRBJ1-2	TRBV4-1	TGCGCCAGCACCGGCGTACAGGGGGATGGCTACACCTTC	CASTGVQGDGYTF
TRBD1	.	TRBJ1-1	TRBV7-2	TGTGCCAGCAGCCCGGCCACAGGGGGCAGGGTTGGCACTGAAGCTTTCTTT	CASSPATGGRVGTEAFF
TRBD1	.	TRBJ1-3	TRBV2	TGTGCCAGCAGCTCACAGGGGGCGCAAGGAAACACCATATATTTT	CASSSQGAQGNTIYF
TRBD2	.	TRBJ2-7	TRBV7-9	TGTGCCAGCAGCCTCCAAACTAGCGGGGGGCCGTCCTACGAGCAGTACTTC	CASSLQTSGGPSYEQYF
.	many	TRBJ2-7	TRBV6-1	TGTGCCAGCAATAGCTACGAGCAGTACTTC	CASNSYEQYF
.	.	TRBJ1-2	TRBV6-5	TGTGCCAGCAGTTTCCCGCTCGGGCGGGGAGTAGGTGGCTACACCTTC	CASSFPLGRGVGGYTF
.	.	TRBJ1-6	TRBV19	TGTGCCAGTAGTATGAGAGGTAGCTCCTATAATTCACCCCTCCACTTT	CASSMRGSSYNSPLHF
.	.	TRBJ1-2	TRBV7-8	TGTGCCAGCGGGGGGGGAGGAGAGGGCTACACCTTC	CASGGGGEGYTF
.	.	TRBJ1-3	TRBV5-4	TGTGCCAGCCAGGACAGCAACTCTGGAAACACCATATATTTT	CASQDSNSGNTIYF
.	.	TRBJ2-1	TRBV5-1	TGCGCCAGCAGCTTGGCAGGGTTGGTAGTGGATGAGCAGTTCTTC	CASSLAGLVVDEQFF
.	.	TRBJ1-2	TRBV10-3	TGTGCCATCAGCGACGGGAACTATGGCTACACCTTC	CAISDGNYGYTF
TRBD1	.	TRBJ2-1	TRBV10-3	TGTGCCATCAGGGGACAGGGTCTGGGAAATGAGCAGTTCTTC	CAIRGQGLGNEQFF
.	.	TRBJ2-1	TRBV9	TGTGCCAGCAGCGTCGGAGGGGCCTGGGACAATGAGCAGTTCTTC	CASSVGGAWDNEQFF
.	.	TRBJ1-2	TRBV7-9	TGTGCCAGCAGCTTACAGGGGTTGGGTAACTATGGCTACACCTTC	CASSLQGLGNYGYTF
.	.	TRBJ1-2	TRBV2	TGTGCCAGCAGTCAAGACGGGTTGAGCTACACCTTC	CASSQDGLSYTF
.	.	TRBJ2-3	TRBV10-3	TGTGCCGTCAGGGGAGGGAGCACAGATACGCAGTATTTT	CAVRGGSTDTQYF
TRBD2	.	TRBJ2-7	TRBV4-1	TGCGCCAGCAGCCAAGGTTTGATAGCGGGAGGCTACGAGCAGTACTTC	CASSQGLIAGGYEQYF
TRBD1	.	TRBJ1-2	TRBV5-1	TGCGCCAGCAGCTCCCGCCCCGGGACAGGGGGATATGGCTACACCTTC	CASSSRPGTGGYGYTF
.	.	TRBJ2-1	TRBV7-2	TGTGCCAGCAGCTTAGGGGGGGTGGATGAGCAGTTCTTC	CASSLGGVDEQFF
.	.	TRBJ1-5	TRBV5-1	TGCGCCAGCAGCTTGGCTGGGGGCGGGCAGCCCCAGCATTTT	CASSLAGGGQPQHF
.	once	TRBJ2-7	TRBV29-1	TGCAGCGTCTCCCCAGGACAGTACGAGCAGTACTTC	CSVSPGQYEQYF
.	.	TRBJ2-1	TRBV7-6	TGTGCCAGCAGCTTAGATCCTAGCAGCGATGAGCAGTTCTTC	CASSLDPSSDEQFF
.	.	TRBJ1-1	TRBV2	TGTGCCAGCAGTGAATTGGGGGGAGCTAGGGCTTTCTTT	CASSELGGARAFF
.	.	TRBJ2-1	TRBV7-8	TGTGCCAGCAGCCTCGGAGCAAACCACAATGAGCAGTTCTTC	CASSLGANHNEQFF
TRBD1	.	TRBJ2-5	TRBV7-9	TGTGCCAGCAGCTTGGACAGGGGGCAGAAAGAGACCCAGTACTTC	CASSLDRGQKETQYF
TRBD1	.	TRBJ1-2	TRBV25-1	TGTGCCAGCAGTGAGGACAGGGGGGGCTACACCTTC	CASSEDRGGYTF
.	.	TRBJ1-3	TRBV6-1	TGTGCCAGCAGGGGGAGGGGCGCGCAGGGAAACACCATATATTTT	CASRGRGAQGNTIYF
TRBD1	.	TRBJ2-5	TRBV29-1	TGCAGCGGTGACCAGGGGGCCCACGGAGAGACCCAGTACTTC	CSGDQGAHGETQYF
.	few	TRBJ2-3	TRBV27	TGTGCCAGCAGTTTGTTCCCCGGTGGGGCGGGCACAGATACGCAGTATTTT	CASSLFPGGAGTDTQYF
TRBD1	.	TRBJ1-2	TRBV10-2	TGCGCCAGCAGTGAGGCAGGGGGCCTTAACTATGGCTACACCTTC	CASSEAGGLNYGYTF
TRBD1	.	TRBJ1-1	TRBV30	TGTGCCTGGACAAACTTACCAGGGGGAGCGATTGAAGCTTTCTTT	CAWTNLPGGAIEAFF
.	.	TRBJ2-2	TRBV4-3	TGCGCCAGCAGCCCCAGGTGGGCGAACACCGGGGAGCTGTTTTTT	CASSPRWANTGELFF
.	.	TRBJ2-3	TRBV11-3	TGTGCCAGCAGCTCCCGTCCTGGGGGGGCGACAGATACGCAGTATTTT	CASSSRPGGATDTQYF
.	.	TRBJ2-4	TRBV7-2	TGTGCCAGCAGCCCTCCCGAGACCAAAAACATTCAGTACTTC	CASSPPETKNIQYF
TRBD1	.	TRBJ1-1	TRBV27	TGTGCCAGCAGTCTCCTACAGGGGAGGTCGAACACTGAAGCTTTCTTT	CASSLLQGRSNTEAFF
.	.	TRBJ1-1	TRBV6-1	TGTGCCAGCAGTGACGGGGTACAAGCTTTCTTT	CASSDGVQAFF
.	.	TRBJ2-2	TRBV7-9	TGTGCCAGCAGCTCCTACACCGGGGAGCTGTTTTTT	CASSSYTGELFF
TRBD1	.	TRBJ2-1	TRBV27	TGTGCCAGCAGTTTATCGAGGTACAGGGGCCGGGGCTCCTACAATGAGCAGTTCTTC	CASSLSRYRGRGSYNEQFF
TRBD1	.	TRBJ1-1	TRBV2	TGTGCCAGCAGTGCAAGACAGGGGAAGAACACTGAAGCTTTCTTT	CASSARQGKNTEAFF
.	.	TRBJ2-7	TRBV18	TGTGCCAGCTCATGGGGGACATGGACCCTCTACGAGCAGTACTTC	CASSWGTWTLYEQYF
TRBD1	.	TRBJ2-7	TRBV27	TGTGCCAGCCGGCCGGGACAGGGGGCGCGCGAGCAGTACTTC	CASRPGQGAREQYF
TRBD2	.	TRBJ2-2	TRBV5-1	TGCGCCAGCAGACCTATCCTAGCGGGAGAAACCGGGGAGCTGTTTTTT	CASRPILAGETGELFF
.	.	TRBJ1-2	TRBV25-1	TGTGCCAGCAGTACCGGACGGGGGGGCTACACCTTC	CASSTGRGGYTF
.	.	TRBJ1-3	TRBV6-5	TGTGCCAGCAGTACACGGGAACAGGGAAACACCATATATTTT	CASSTREQGNTIYF
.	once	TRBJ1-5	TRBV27	TGTGCCAGCAGTCCCCTAGGAGGAGAAGGGTATAGCAATCAGCCCCAGCATTTT	CASSPLGGEGYSNQPQHF
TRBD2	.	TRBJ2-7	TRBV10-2	TGCGCCAGCGGAAGAGTTGGGACTACTAGCTCCTACGAGCAGTACTTC	CASGRVGTTSSYEQYF
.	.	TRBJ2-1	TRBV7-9	TGTGCCAGCAGACGGGGTCGGGGGAATGAGCAGTTCTTC	CASRRGRGNEQFF